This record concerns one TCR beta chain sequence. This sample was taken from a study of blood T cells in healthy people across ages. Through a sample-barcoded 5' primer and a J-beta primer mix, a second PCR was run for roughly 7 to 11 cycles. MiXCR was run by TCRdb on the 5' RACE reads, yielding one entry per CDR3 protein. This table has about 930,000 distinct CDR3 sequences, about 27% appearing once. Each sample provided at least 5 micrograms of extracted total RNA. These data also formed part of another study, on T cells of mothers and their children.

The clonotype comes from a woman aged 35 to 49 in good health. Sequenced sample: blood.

CDR3 DNA: TGTGCCAGCAGGGAAACAGGGGGCGCCGGGGCCTACGAGCAGTACTTC. This translates into CASRETGGAGAYEQYF. This sequence joins TRBV28 and TRBJ2-7; the match to TRBD1 covers 9 bases. CDR3 size: 16 residues. J gave up 2 bases and V 6 bases, and 11 bases lay outside the gene matches. The germline V gene has CDR1 MDHEN and CDR2 SYDVKM.